This T cell receptor (beta chain) was retrieved from a study of shared clonotypes between healthy human individuals. The assay was immunoSEQ multiplex PCR, and TCRdb's table has in-frame clones only and misses some. The repertoire holds about 2 million clones, with just under 95% as singletons. On this clone: Its antigen is not known. One junction end disagrees with the germline gene, perhaps due to a read error.

Naive-designated CD8 cells lacked CD45RO, were positively enriched for CCR7, and omitted terminally differentiated effector memory CD45RA+ cells. General observations from the study: Generation probabilities of non-shared clonotypes were lower (relative to those shared by all four donors). A handful of donors had about 5.1% of their naive CD4 clonotypes in common. Represented diversity (both genetic and exposure-history) was limited by the small number of donors. Generally, naive subsets (rather than memory subsets) showed larger estimated richness.

This CDR3 comprises 19 residues. Germline CDR1 SSHAT, CDR2 FNYEAQ (reference sequence). Sequenced input: naive CD8+ T cells sorted from blood. The sequence came from a man between 18 and 29 years old in good health. This chain connects TRBV7-7 to TRBJ1-6, with a weak D call TRBD1 (5 bases). The CDR3 reads CASSSFLGRALSYNSPLHF. CDR3 nucleotide sequence: TGTGCTAGCAGCTCCTTCTTGGGCAGGGCCCTCTCCTATAATTCACCCCTCCACTTT.